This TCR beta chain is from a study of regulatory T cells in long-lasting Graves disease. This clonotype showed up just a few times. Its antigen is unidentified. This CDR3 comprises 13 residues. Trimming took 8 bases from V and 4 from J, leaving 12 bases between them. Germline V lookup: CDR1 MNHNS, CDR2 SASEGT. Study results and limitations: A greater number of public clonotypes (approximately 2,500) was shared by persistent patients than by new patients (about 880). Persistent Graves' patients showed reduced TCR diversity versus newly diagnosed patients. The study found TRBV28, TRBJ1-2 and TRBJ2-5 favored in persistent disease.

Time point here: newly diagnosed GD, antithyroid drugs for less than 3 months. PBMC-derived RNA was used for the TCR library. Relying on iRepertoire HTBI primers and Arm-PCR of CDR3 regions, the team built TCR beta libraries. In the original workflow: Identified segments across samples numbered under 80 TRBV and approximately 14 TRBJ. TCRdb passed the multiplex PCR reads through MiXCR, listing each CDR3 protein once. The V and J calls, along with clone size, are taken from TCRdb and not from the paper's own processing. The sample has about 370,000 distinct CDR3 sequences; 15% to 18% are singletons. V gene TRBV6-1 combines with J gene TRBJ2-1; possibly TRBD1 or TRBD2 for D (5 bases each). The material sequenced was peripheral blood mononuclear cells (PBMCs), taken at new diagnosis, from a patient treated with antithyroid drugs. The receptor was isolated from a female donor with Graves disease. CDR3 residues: CASGRDGYNEQFF. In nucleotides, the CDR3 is TGTGCCAGCGGAAGGGACGGATACAATGAGCAGTTCTTC.